This entry lists 12 T cell receptor beta chains sequenced from one sample in a study of T-cell reconstitution after alpha-beta-depleted transplantation in children. Molecular barcoding with unique molecular identifiers was used for the TCRbeta library. TCRdb re-analysed the PCR reads in MiXCR, keeping a single row per CDR3 protein. This sample yields about a million distinct CDR3 sequences, of which about 29% are seen a single time; 25% to 35% belongs to the top ten. The sequencing used PBMCs, mostly from graft donor cells, collected 360 days after TCRalphabeta/CD19-depleted stem cell transplant. The origin of the receptors is a boy under three years old who had a stem cell transplant for SCID, so the T cells may come from the graft donor.

The V call is TRBV6-2 or TRBV6-3, the J call TRBJ2-7; unclear D gene. V was shortened by 3 bases and J by 3 bases, with 9 bases between the two germline ends. The CDR3 is 13 amino acids. Germline V lookup: CDR1 MNHEY, CDR2 SVGEGT. CDR3 protein: CASSYVGDYEQYF. DNA for the CDR3: TGTGCCAGCAGTTATGTTGGGGACTACGAGCAGTACTTC.

V is TRBV5-4 and J is TRBJ2-1; D gene unclear. Trimming removed 0 bases at V and 5 bases at J, with 9 bases between. This CDR3 is 14 amino acids long. In germline, CDR1 is SGHNT, CDR2 YYREEE (reference sequence). The CDR3 DNA follows: TGTGCCAGCAGCTTGGTTAGTGGGGACAATGAGCAGTTCTTC. As protein: CASSLVSGDNEQFF.

The genes are TRBV28 and TRBJ1-1, with 7 bases identical to TRBD1. This CDR3 region has 13 residues. Germline V CDR1 and CDR2: MDHEN, SYDVKM. The V gene end was trimmed by 8 bases and the J gene end by 5 bases; junction bases not matched to a gene: 8. CDR3 DNA: TGTGCCAGCGGGTCGACAGGGCAGACTGAAGCTTTCTTT. As protein: CASGSTGQTEAFF.

This clonotype turned up a few times. The chain is built from TRBV20-1 and TRBJ2-5, with 12 nucleotides matching TRBD1. CDR3 size: 16 residues. The ends lost 6 bases at V and 2 bases at J; junction bases unmatched: 10. Germline V gene sequence: CDR1 DFQATT, CDR2 SNEGSKA (reference sequence). The CDR3 sequence: CSARRWDRGPQETQYF. The CDR3 DNA is TGCAGTGCCCGAAGGTGGGACAGGGGGCCACAAGAGACCCAGTACTTC.

The rearrangement joins TRBV7-6 to TRBJ2-3; unclear D gene. The CDR3 covers 15 residues. The germline V gene encodes CDR1 SGHVS and CDR2 FNYEAQ. Trimming shortened V by 1 base and J by 0 bases, and 8 bases separated the two germline ends. The CDR3 here is CASSLGQLSTDTQYF. The DNA of the CDR3 is TGTGCCAGCAGCTTAGGGCAGCTTAGCACAGATACGCAGTATTTT.

The sample holds a few counts of this clonotype. The rearrangement uses TRBV20-1 and TRBJ2-7, with D unresolved. The CDR3 is made up of 13 amino acids. The V and J ends lost 7 bases and 2 bases respectively, with 15 bases between them. Per the germline V gene, CDR1 is DFQATT and CDR2 is SNEGSKA (reference sequence). DNA of the CDR3: TGCAGTGTCGCGGTCACCAAGGCCTACGAGCAGTACTTC. This sequence encodes CSVAVTKAYEQYF.

This clonotype appeared a few times. The chain combines TRBV5-1 with TRBJ2-3; possible D gene TRBD2, 5 bases. V was cut by 2 bases and J by 0 bases, with 13 bases left in between. The CDR3 consists of 16 residues. Germline V CDR1 and CDR2: SGHRS, YFSETQ. In DNA form, the CDR3 reads TGCGCCAGCAGCTTCTTTATGCAGCGGAGCACAGATACGCAGTATTTT. Protein product: CASSFFMQRSTDTQYF.

V gene TRBV27 combines with J gene TRBJ2-7, with no clear D. CDR1 MNHEY and CDR2 SMNVEV come from the germline V gene (reference sequence). V was pared by 8 bases and J by 2 bases, with 13 bases between. The CDR3 covers 13 residues. The CDR3 sequence: CASGPRATYEQYF. The CDR3 nucleotides read TGTGCCAGCGGGCCCCGGGCCACCTACGAGCAGTACTTC.

In this sample, this clonotype turned up once. This chain connects TRBV12-3 or TRBV12-4 to TRBJ2-2; 11 bases align to TRBD1. There are 16 residues in the CDR3. After removal of 5 bases from V and 3 bases from J, the junction contained 5 bases not matched to a gene. For the CDR3, the DNA is TGTGCCAGCAGTCCGGACAGGGGGCAGGACACCGGGGAGCTGTTTTTT. This encodes CASSPDRGQDTGELFF.

The sample holds a few counts of this clonotype. This chain uses TRBV12-3 or TRBV12-4 with TRBJ1-2; possibly TRBD1 for D (5 bases). There are 17 residues in the CDR3. Between the trimmed V and J ends, which lost 5 bases and 4 bases, there was a span of 23 bases. CDR3 amino acids: CASSTGPGWTGGYGYTF. The CDR3 DNA reads TGTGCCAGCAGTACCGGACCGGGTTGGACTGGGGGCTATGGCTACACCTTC.

The J gene is TRBJ1-6, the V gene TRBV5-1; no clear D gene. Germline V lookup: CDR1 SGHRS, CDR2 YFSETQ. This CDR3 has 16 residues. Trimming shortened V by 2 bases and J by 9 bases, and 18 bases separated the two germline ends. CDR3 residues: CASSFATLNGGSPLHF. CDR3 bases: TGCGCCAGCAGCTTTGCGACACTAAACGGCGGTTCACCCCTCCACTTT.

The CDR3 region is CASRPGTSANEQFF. The DNA for the CDR3 is TGTGCCAGCAGGCCCGGGACTAGCGCCAATGAGCAGTTCTTC. The V and J genes are TRBV2 and TRBJ2-1, with 10 bases that match TRBD2. J lost 6 bases, V lost 6 bases, and 5 bases had no gene match. Per germline, CDR1 SNHLY and CDR2 FYNNEI. There are 14 residues in the CDR3.